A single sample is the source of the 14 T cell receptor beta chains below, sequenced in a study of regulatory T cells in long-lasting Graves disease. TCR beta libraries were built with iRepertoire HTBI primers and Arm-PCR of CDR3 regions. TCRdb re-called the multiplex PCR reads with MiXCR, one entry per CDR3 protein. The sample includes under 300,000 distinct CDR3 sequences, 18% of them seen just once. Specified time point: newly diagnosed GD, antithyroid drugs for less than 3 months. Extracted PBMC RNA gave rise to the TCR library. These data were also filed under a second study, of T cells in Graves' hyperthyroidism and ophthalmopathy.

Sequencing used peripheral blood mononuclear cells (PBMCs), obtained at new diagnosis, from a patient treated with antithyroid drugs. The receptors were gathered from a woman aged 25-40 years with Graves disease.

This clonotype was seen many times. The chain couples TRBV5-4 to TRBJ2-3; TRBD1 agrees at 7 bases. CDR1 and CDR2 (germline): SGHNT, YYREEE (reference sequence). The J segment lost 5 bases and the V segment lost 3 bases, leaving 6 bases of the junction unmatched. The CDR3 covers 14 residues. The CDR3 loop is CASSSNRGQDTQYF. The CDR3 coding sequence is TGTGCCAGCAGCTCAAACAGGGGACAAGATACGCAGTATTTT.

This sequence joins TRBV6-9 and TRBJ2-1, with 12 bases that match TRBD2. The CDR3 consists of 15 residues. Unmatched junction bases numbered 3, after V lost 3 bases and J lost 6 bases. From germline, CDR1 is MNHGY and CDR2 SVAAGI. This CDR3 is CASSYLLAGGNEQFF. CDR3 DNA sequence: TGTGCCAGCAGTTACCTACTAGCGGGGGGCAATGAGCAGTTCTTC.

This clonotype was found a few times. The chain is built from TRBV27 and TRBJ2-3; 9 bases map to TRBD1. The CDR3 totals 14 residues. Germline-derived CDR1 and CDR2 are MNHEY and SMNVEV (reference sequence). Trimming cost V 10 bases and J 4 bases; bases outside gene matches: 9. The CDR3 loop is CATKQGAGADTQYF. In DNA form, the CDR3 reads TGTGCCACCAAACAGGGGGCCGGCGCAGATACGCAGTATTTT.

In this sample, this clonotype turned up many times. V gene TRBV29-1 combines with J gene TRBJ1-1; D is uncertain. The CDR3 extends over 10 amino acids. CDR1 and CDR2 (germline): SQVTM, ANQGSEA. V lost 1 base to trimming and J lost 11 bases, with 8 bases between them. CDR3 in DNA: TGCAGCGTTGAAGTCGGAGGGGCTTTCTTT. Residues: CSVEVGGAFF. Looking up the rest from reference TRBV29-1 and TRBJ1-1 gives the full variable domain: SAVISQKPSRDICQRGTSLTIQCQVDSQVTMMFWYRQQPGQSLTLIATANQGSEATYESGFVIDKFPISRPNLTFSTLTVSNMSPEDSSIYLCSVEVGGAFFGQGTRLTVV.

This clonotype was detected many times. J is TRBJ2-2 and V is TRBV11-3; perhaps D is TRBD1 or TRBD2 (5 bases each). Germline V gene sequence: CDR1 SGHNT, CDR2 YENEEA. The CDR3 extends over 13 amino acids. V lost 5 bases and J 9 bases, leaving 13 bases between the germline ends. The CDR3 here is CASSPPGTRELFF. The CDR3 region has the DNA TGTGCCAGCAGCCCCCCGGGGACGCGGGAGCTGTTTTTT.

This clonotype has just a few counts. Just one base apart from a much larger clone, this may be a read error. In DNA, the CDR3 is TGTGCCAGCAGTTTGGGCCAGGCTTCAGCTAACTATGGCTACACCTTC. Residues: CASSLGQASANYGYTF. The V gene is TRBV12-3 or TRBV12-4, the J gene TRBJ1-2; D not certain. V lost 3 bases, J lost 0 bases, and 14 bases lay in between. The CDR3 totals 16 residues.

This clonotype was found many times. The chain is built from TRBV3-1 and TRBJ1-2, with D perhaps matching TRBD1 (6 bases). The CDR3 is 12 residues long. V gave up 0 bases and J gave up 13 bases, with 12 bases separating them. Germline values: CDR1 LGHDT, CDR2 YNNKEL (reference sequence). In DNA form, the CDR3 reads TGTGCCAGCAGCCAAGATCAGGGGCCCGGCACCTTC. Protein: CASSQDQGPGTF.

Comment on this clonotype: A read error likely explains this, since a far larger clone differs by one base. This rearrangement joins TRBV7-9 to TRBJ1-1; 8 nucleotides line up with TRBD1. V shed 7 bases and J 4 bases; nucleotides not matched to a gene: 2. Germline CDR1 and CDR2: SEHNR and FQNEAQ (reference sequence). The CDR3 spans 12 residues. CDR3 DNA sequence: TGTGCCAGCACCAGGGGGCCCACTGAAGCTTTCTTT. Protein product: CASTRGPTEAFF.

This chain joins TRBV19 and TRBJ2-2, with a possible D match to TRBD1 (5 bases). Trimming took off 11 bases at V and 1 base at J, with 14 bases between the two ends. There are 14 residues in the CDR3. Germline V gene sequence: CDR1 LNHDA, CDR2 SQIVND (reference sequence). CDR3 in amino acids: CAGTPTVNTGELFF. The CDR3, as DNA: TGTGCCGGTACCCCGACAGTGAACACCGGGGAGCTGTTTTTT.

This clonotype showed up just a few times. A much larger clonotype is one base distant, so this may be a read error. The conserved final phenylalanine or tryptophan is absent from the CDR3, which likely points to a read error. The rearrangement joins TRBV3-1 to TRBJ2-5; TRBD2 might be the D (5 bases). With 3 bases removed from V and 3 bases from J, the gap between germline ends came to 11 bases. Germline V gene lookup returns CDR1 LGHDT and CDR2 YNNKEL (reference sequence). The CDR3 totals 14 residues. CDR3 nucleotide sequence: TGTGCCAGCAGCCAGGAAAAAGCGGAAGAGACCCAGTACATC. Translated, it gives CASSQEKAEETQYI.

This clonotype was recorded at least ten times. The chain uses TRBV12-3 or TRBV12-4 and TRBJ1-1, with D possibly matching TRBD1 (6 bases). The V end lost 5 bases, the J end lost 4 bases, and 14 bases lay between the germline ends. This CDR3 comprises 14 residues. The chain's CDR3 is CASSSSGVGTEAFF. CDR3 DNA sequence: TGTGCCAGCAGTAGCTCAGGGGTTGGCACTGAAGCTTTCTTT.

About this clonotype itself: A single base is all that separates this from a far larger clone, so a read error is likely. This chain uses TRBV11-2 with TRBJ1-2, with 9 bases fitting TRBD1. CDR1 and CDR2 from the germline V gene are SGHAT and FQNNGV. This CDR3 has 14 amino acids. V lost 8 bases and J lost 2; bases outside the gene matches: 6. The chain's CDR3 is CASGTDRGNYGYTF. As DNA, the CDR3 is TGTGCCAGCGGCACGGACAGGGGAAACTATGGCTACACCTTC.

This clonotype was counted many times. CDR3: CASSVDSYQPQHF. The CDR3 DNA follows: TGTGCCAGCAGCGTGGACAGCTATCAGCCCCAGCATTTT. This chain links TRBV14 with TRBJ1-5; perhaps TRBD1 as D (6 bases). The CDR3 is 13 residues long. With 5 bases removed from V and 5 bases from J, the gap between germline ends came to 10 bases. Germline V gives CDR1 SGHDN, CDR2 FVKESK.

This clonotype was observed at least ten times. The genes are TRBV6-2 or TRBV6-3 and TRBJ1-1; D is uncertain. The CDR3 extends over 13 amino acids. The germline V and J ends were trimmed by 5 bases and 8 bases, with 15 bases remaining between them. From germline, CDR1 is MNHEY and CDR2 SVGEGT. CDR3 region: CASSDGFREEAFF. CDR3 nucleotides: TGTGCCAGCAGTGATGGGTTCAGAGAAGAAGCTTTCTTT.